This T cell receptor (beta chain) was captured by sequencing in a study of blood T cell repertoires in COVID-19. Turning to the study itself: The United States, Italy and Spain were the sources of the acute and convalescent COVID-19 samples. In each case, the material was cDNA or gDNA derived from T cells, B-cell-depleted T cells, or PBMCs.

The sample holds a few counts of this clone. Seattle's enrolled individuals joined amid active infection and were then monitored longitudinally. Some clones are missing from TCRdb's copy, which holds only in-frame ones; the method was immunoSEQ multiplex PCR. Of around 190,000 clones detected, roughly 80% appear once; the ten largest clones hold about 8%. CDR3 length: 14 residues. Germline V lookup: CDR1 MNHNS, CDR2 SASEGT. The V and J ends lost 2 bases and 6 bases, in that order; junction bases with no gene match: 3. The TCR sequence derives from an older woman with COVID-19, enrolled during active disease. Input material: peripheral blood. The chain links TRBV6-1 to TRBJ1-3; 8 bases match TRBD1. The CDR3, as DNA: TGTGCCAGCAGTGAACAGGGGGCTCTAAACACCATATATTTT. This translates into CASSEQGALNTIYF.